These 23 T cell receptor beta chains came from one sample sequenced in a study of blood T cell repertoires in COVID-19. Libraries were prepared by immunoSEQ multiplex PCR; TCRdb keeps only in-frame clonotypes and omits some of them. The sample includes around 340,000 clones, around 85% of them seen just once. What was sequenced was PBMCs or T cells enriched from blood (not recorded which). Source of these receptors: a woman between 40 and 50 years old with acute COVID-19.

V and J are TRBV7-2 and TRBJ1-5, with D possibly TRBD1 on 5 matching bases. V was shortened by 5 bases and J by 3 bases, with 20 bases between the two germline ends. There are 17 residues in the CDR3. CDR1 is SGHTA, CDR2 FQGNSA, per germline. Here the CDR3 DNA reads TGTGCCAGCAGCCGGGGGGGAGGGGACCGCACCAATCAGCCCCAGCATTTT. Translated, it gives CASSRGGGDRTNQPQHF.

The chain uses TRBV11-2 and TRBJ1-5, with D possibly TRBD1 on 6 matching bases. The CDR3 loop spans 15 amino acids. In germline, CDR1 is SGHAT, CDR2 FQNNGV. V was cut by 2 bases and J by 5 bases, with 13 bases left in between. The CDR3 DNA sequence: TGTGCCAGCAGCTTATCAGGGGTTAGTGATCAGCCCCAGCATTTT. Translated: CASSLSGVSDQPQHF.

The chain links TRBV6-2 or TRBV6-3 to TRBJ1-1; 7 positions agree with TRBD1. Germline V gene lookup returns CDR1 MNHEY and CDR2 SVGEGT. The CDR3 length is 16 residues. The trim removed 2 bases at V and 4 bases at J, leaving 10 bases unmatched. The CDR3: CASSYPKGQVGTEAFF. DNA of the CDR3: TGTGCCAGCAGTTACCCTAAAGGACAGGTCGGCACTGAAGCTTTCTTT.

The gene calls are TRBV5-6 and TRBJ1-6; tentative D call: TRBD1 (5 bases). Germline V gene sequence: CDR1 SGHDT, CDR2 YYEEEE. This CDR3 comprises 14 residues. Trimming pared 6 bases from V and 3 bases from J, leaving 10 bases between. The CDR3 region is CASTATVYNSPLHF. Here the CDR3 DNA reads TGTGCCAGCACCGCGACAGTCTATAATTCACCCCTCCACTTT. The variable domain in full, completed from reference TRBV5-6 and TRBJ1-6, reads DAGVTQSPTHLIKTRGQQVTLRCSPKSGHDTVSWYQQALGQGPQFIFQYYEEEERQRGNFPDRFSGHQFPNYSSELNVNALLLGDSALYLCASTATVYNSPLHFGNGTRLTVT.

This chain links TRBV5-5 with TRBJ2-7; D remains unclear. The germline V gene has CDR1 SGHKS and CDR2 YYEKEE (reference sequence). Trimming cost V 0 bases and J 0 bases, with 16 bases left between them. The CDR3 runs 17 residues. CDR3 bases: TGTGCCAGCAGCTTGGCCCCCCCGACTTCTAGCTCCTACGAGCAGTACTTC. The encoded protein is CASSLAPPTSSSYEQYF. Drawing the rest from reference TRBV5-5 and TRBJ2-7, the complete variable domain is DAGVTQSPTHLIKTRGQQVTLRCSPISGHKSVSWYQQVLGQGPQFIFQYYEKEERGRGNFPDRFSARQFPNYSSELNVNALLLGDSALYLCASSLAPPTSSSYEQYFGPGTRLTVT.

This chain uses TRBV10-3 with TRBJ1-1; D is ambiguous. Trimming pared 5 bases from V and 5 bases from J, leaving 9 bases between. This CDR3 has 12 amino acids. Per germline, CDR1 ENHRY and CDR2 SYGVKD. The CDR3 bases are TGTGCCATCAGTAACAGAGGGACTGAAGCTTTCTTT. It is translated as CAISNRGTEAFF.

About this clone itself: Other DNA sequences in the sample encode the same CDR3. The CDR3 bases are TGTGCCAGTAGTACCACAGGGAGCTACGAGCAGTACTTC. This translates into CASSTTGSYEQYF. The chain links TRBV19 to TRBJ2-7; a weak D match, TRBD1 (6 bases). The germline V and J ends were trimmed by 4 bases and 3 bases, with 10 bases remaining between them. The CDR3 runs to 13 residues. Germline V gene lookup returns CDR1 LNHDA and CDR2 SQIVND (reference sequence).

The V and J genes are TRBV7-2 and TRBJ1-1, with TRBD1 matching over 9 bases. The germline V gene has CDR1 SGHTA and CDR2 FQGNSA. The length of the CDR3 is 17 residues. V was clipped by 7 bases and J by 5 bases; unmatched bases: 17. CDR3 nucleotide sequence: TGTGCCAGCATGCTATTCGGGACAGGGCATAGAGGGACTGAAGCTTTCTTT. Translation gives CASMLFGTGHRGTEAFF.

The V call is TRBV19, the J call TRBJ1-2; D remains unclear. V was shortened by 7 bases and J by 0 bases, with 15 bases between the two germline ends. The CDR3 is 15 amino acids. Germline CDR1 is LNHDA and CDR2 is SQIVND (reference sequence). The CDR3 DNA follows: TGTGCCAGTACCTCAAACACCGCCTCTAACTATGGCTACACCTTC. Translating it yields CASTSNTASNYGYTF.

The chain is built from TRBV28 and TRBJ1-4, with unresolved D. Trimming pared 3 bases from V and 2 bases from J, leaving 19 bases between. CDR1 and CDR2 from the germline V gene are MDHEN and SYDVKM. The CDR3 totals 18 residues. As DNA, the CDR3 is TGTGCCAGCAGTTTGATTTCAACCGGGATTTTGACTAATGAAAAACTGTTTTTT. Translating it yields CASSLISTGILTNEKLFF.

Remarks on this clone: Other DNA sequences from this sample encode an identical CDR3 as well. This chain uses TRBV12-3 or TRBV12-4 with TRBJ1-1, with D unresolved. V shed 1 base and J shed 1 base, with 4 bases lying between them. The CDR3 loop spans 13 amino acids. The DNA of the CDR3 is TGTGCCAGCAGTTTAGGACAGAACACTGAAGCTTTCTTT. Translating gives CASSLGQNTEAFF.

The chain recombines TRBV28 with TRBJ1-5; 9 bases are a match to TRBD1. With V trimmed by 6 bases and J by 4 bases, 7 bases remained unmatched. Per the germline V gene, CDR1 is MDHEN and CDR2 is SYDVKM. The CDR3 loop spans 15 amino acids. CDR3 DNA: TGTGCCAGCAGAGGGACAGGGTGGGGGAATCAGCCCCAGCATTTT. This codes for CASRGTGWGNQPQHF. The variable domain in full, completed from reference TRBV28 and TRBJ1-5, reads DVKVTQSSRYLVKRTGEKVFLECVQDMDHENMFWYRQDPGLGLRLIYFSYDVKMKEKGDIPEGYSVSREKKERFSLILESASTNQTSMYLCASRGTGWGNQPQHFGDGTRLSIL.

The chain has TRBV27 and TRBJ1-2; 10 nucleotides line up with TRBD1. The CDR3 is 17 amino acids. Germline CDR1 is MNHEY and CDR2 is SMNVEV (reference sequence). The V gene end was trimmed by 4 bases and the J gene end by 3 bases; junction bases not matched to a gene: 11. The CDR3 sequence is CASSSLSSGQGHYGYTF. In DNA, the CDR3 is TGTGCCAGCAGTTCCCTCAGTTCGGGACAGGGGCACTATGGCTACACCTTC.

The gene calls are TRBV27 and TRBJ2-2; the D gene is possibly TRBD2 (6 bases). The CDR3 length is 16 residues. The V gene lost 5 bases and the J gene lost 0 bases, with 13 bases spanning the gap. The V gene's germline CDR1 is MNHEY and CDR2 SMNVEV (reference sequence). The CDR3 coding sequence is TGTGCCAGCAGTCCCCACCTAGCGTCGAACACCGGGGAGCTGTTTTTT. It specifies CASSPHLASNTGELFF.

This clone was detected only a few times. The chain employs TRBV11-2 and TRBJ1-4, with D perhaps matching TRBD1 (5 bases). Germline assignment: CDR1 SGHAT and CDR2 FQNNGV. CDR3 length equals 15 residues. V lost 2 bases and J lost 1, with 8 bases in between. The CDR3 region is CASSLLGGTNEKLFF. As DNA, the CDR3 is TGTGCCAGCAGCTTATTGGGGGGAACTAATGAAAAACTGTTTTTT.

The chain links TRBV10-3 to TRBJ2-7; 9 nucleotides match TRBD1. Germline-derived CDR1 and CDR2 are ENHRY and SYGVKD. CDR3 length: 14 amino acids. Unmatched junction bases numbered 4, after V lost 7 bases and J lost 0 bases. This CDR3 is CAINGQGSSYEQYF. The CDR3, as DNA: TGTGCCATCAATGGACAGGGGAGCTCCTACGAGCAGTACTTC.

The CDR3, as DNA: TGTGCCAGCAGCCCCCGACTAGCGGCTTTCGAGGTAGAGACCCAGTACTTC. Protein product: CASSPRLAAFEVETQYF. The chain carries TRBV7-9 and TRBJ2-5; TRBD2 matches at 9 bases. Germline V gene data show CDR1 as SEHNR and CDR2 as FQNEAQ (reference sequence). The CDR3 covers 17 residues. Trimming removed 5 bases from V and 4 bases from J; junction bases left unmatched: 14.

CDR3 sequence reads: CASSLGQGAFSGNTIYF. CDR3 coding DNA: TGCGCCAGCAGCCTAGGGCAGGGGGCCTTCTCTGGAAACACCATATATTTT. This chain connects TRBV4-1 to TRBJ1-3; TRBD1 matches at 8 bases. The CDR3 loop spans 17 amino acids. Germline lookup yields CDR1 MGHRA and CDR2 YSYEKL. The V segment lost 4 bases and the J segment 0 bases; nucleotides outside the gene matches: 8.

This clone appeared once. The rearrangement uses TRBV20-1 and TRBJ1-1; D possibly corresponds to TRBD1 (5 bases). Germline-derived CDR1 and CDR2 are DFQATT and SNEGSKA (reference sequence). The CDR3 covers 11 residues. Trimming left V 7 bases short and J 3 bases short, with 9 bases between. The CDR3 is CSVRRDTEAFF. CDR3 nucleotides: TGCAGTGTACGCAGGGACACTGAAGCTTTCTTT.

The chain uses TRBV27 and TRBJ1-6; TRBD1 agrees at 7 bases. CDR1 is MNHEY and CDR2 is SMNVEV in the germline V gene (reference sequence). This CDR3 contains 15 residues. V lost 6 bases, J lost 7 bases, and 9 bases stayed unmatched. This CDR3 is CASRPGTAENSPLHF. CDR3 sequence (DNA): TGTGCCAGCAGACCAGGGACAGCTGAAAATTCACCCCTCCACTTT.

The rearrangement joins TRBV2 to TRBJ1-3, with D perhaps TRBD1 (6 bases). V was pared by 6 bases and J by 0 bases, with 15 bases between. The CDR3 sequence is 16 residues long. Germline CDR1 is SNHLY and CDR2 is FYNNEI. CDR3 sequence reads: CASSGFTGSSGNTIYF. The CDR3 DNA sequence: TGTGCCAGCAGCGGATTCACAGGGAGCTCTGGAAACACCATATATTTT.

The chain combines TRBV15 with TRBJ2-5; D might be TRBD2 (5 bases). Germline CDR1 is LNHNV and CDR2 is YYDKDF (reference sequence). The CDR3 is 14 residues long. The ends were cut back, 5 bases at V and 5 bases at J, with 15 bases in the middle. The CDR3 is CATSSSRAWETQYF. The CDR3 bases are TGTGCCACCAGCTCTTCGCGGGCCTGGGAGACCCAGTACTTC.

This clone occurred a few times. V usage is TRBV7-2 and J usage is TRBJ2-2; D is perhaps TRBD2 (5 bases). Trimming pared 7 bases from V and 5 bases from J, leaving 23 bases between. The CDR3 consists of 17 residues. CDR1 SGHTA and CDR2 FQGNSA come from the germline V gene. The CDR3 coding sequence is TGTGCCAGCAACCCCTCCTTTGGAGGAGGCACGACCGGGGAGCTGTTTTTT. It codes for CASNPSFGGGTTGELFF.